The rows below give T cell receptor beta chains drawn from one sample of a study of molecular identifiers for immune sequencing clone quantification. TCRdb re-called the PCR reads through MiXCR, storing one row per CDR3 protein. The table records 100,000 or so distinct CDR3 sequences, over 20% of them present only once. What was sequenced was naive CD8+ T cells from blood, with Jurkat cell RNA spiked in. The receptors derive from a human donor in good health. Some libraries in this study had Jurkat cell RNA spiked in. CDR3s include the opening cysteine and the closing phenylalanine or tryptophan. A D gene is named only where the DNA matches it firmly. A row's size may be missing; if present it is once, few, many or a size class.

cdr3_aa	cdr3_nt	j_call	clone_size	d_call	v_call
CASSPRRGPYTGELFF	TGCGCCAGCAGTCCTCGGAGAGGTCCCTACACCGGGGAGCTGTTTTTT	TRBJ2-2	many	-	TRBV10-1
CASSQAGGANTEAFF	TGCGCCAGCAGCCAAGCCGGGGGAGCGAACACTGAAGCTTTCTTT	TRBJ1-1	many	-	TRBV4-3
CVSSLKGTGSPIQETQYF	TGTGTCAGCAGCTTAAAGGGCACCGGGTCTCCAATCCAAGAGACCCAGTACTTC	TRBJ2-5	few	-	TRBV7-2
CASKDGQVLPYEQYF	TGTGCCAGCAAAGACGGACAGGTCCTGCCGTACGAGCAGTACTTC	TRBJ2-7	many	TRBD1	TRBV7-8
CASSLGQGTGNTIYF	TGTGCCAGCAGCCTAGGACAGGGGACGGGAAACACCATATATTTT	TRBJ1-3	few	TRBD1	TRBV7-6
CASSIMGEGFNEQFF	TGTGCCAGTAGTATCATGGGGGAGGGCTTCAATGAGCAGTTCTTC	TRBJ2-1	-	TRBD2	TRBV19
CADGTVNTGELFF	TGTGCCGACGGGACAGTGAACACCGGGGAGCTGTTTTTT	TRBJ2-2	few	TRBD1	TRBV7-9
CASSLGTADLHF	TGTGCCAGCAGCCTAGGGACAGCGGACCTCCACTTT	TRBJ1-6	-	TRBD1	TRBV3-1
CASSPGSTFTDTQYF	TGTGCCAGCAGCCCGGGGAGCACCTTCACAGATACGCAGTATTTT	TRBJ2-3	few	-	TRBV14
CASSEEVPNSSGQQYF	TGTGCCAGCAGTGAAGAGGTTCCGAATAGTAGCGGCCAGCAGTACTTC	TRBJ2-7	many	-	TRBV6-1
CASSYYGGPTYEQYF	TGTGCCAGCAGTTATTATGGGGGACCTACCTACGAGCAGTACTTC	TRBJ2-7	-	-	TRBV6-2/TRBV6-3
CASSPDRVENTEAFF	TGTGCCAGTAGTCCCGACAGGGTCGAGAACACTGAAGCTTTCTTT	TRBJ1-1	-	TRBD1	TRBV19
CTSSARADTQYF	TGTACCAGCTCGGCCAGGGCAGATACGCAGTATTTT	TRBJ2-3	-	-	TRBV12-3/TRBV12-4
CSARDPSSYEQYF	TGCAGTGCTAGAGACCCATCGTCCTACGAGCAGTACTTC	TRBJ2-7	many	-	TRBV20-1
CASRHRPNEKLFF	TGTGCCAGCCGACATCGGCCCAATGAAAAACTGTTTTTT	TRBJ1-4	-	-	TRBV27
CASRIQGASQPQHF	TGTGCCAGCAGGATACAGGGGGCTTCTCAGCCCCAGCATTTT	TRBJ1-5	many	TRBD1	TRBV27
CASSIAAGSEKLFF	TGTGCCAGTAGTATAGCGGCAGGGAGTGAAAAACTGTTTTTT	TRBJ1-4	-	-	TRBV19
CASSLDDEQYF	TGTGCCAGCAGCTTAGACGACGAGCAGTACTTC	TRBJ2-7	-	-	TRBV7-6
CSARDSKSGYTQYF	TGCAGTGCTAGAGATAGTAAGTCTGGGTACACGCAGTATTTT	TRBJ2-3	-	-	TRBV20-1
CASSPDLGNEQFF	TGTGCCAGCAGCCCTGACTTGGGCAATGAGCAGTTCTTC	TRBJ2-1	many	-	TRBV7-3
CASSPETVSNYGYTF	TGCGCCAGCAGCCCAGAGACAGTTTCTAACTATGGCTACACCTTC	TRBJ1-2	many	-	TRBV4-3
CASSSPSTGDTEAFF	TGTGCCAGCAGTTCCCCCTCGACAGGGGACACTGAAGCTTTCTTT	TRBJ1-1	few	TRBD1	TRBV28
CSARDLWAGEMYQETQYF	TGCAGTGCTAGAGATTTATGGGCAGGGGAAATGTATCAAGAGACCCAGTACTTC	TRBJ2-5	-	-	TRBV20-1
CASSAGGSLSYNEQFF	TGTGCCAGCAGTGCTGGCGGGAGCCTTTCCTACAATGAGCAGTTCTTC	TRBJ2-1	few	TRBD2	TRBV2
CASSQDLAGASTDTQYF	TGCGCCAGCAGCCAAGATCTAGCGGGGGCTAGCACAGATACGCAGTATTTT	TRBJ2-3	many	TRBD2	TRBV4-3
CASNRGGQAEDTQYF	TGTGCCAGCAACCGGGGGGGCCAGGCGGAAGATACGCAGTATTTT	TRBJ2-3	many	TRBD2	TRBV6-5
CASTKPGYEQYF	TGTGCCAGCACCAAGCCGGGGTACGAGCAGTACTTC	TRBJ2-7	many	-	TRBV6-2/TRBV6-3
CATSPGNEQFF	TGTGCCACCTCCCCGGGGAATGAGCAGTTCTTC	TRBJ2-1	many	-	TRBV19
CASSRAGDNTGELFF	TGTGCCAGCAGCCGAGCAGGGGACAACACCGGGGAGCTGTTTTTT	TRBJ2-2	few	-	TRBV13
CASSSRHSYEQYF	TGTGCCAGCAGCTCCCGTCACTCCTACGAGCAGTACTTC	TRBJ2-7	few	-	TRBV3-1
CASSFTGAGPGELFF	TGTGCCAGCAGTTTCACAGGGGCTGGGCCCGGGGAGCTGTTTTTT	TRBJ2-2	few	TRBD1	TRBV6-2/TRBV6-3
CASSTGGQSYEQYF	TGTGCCAGTAGTACCGGGGGACAGTCCTACGAGCAGTACTTC	TRBJ2-7	many	-	TRBV19
CASSQDPLSFLGGQESQYF	TGCGCCAGCAGCCAAGACCCACTCTCCTTCCTGGGGGGGCAAGAGTCCCAGTACTTC	TRBJ2-5	-	-	TRBV4-3
CASSSMGPVKETQYF	TGTGCCAGCAGTTCGATGGGACCAGTCAAAGAGACCCAGTACTTC	TRBJ2-5	many	-	TRBV6-2/TRBV6-3
CASSFAGRAAEAFF	TGTGCCAGTAGTTTCGCAGGGAGGGCCGCTGAAGCTTTCTTT	TRBJ1-1	-	-	TRBV27
CASRARPTPVLHEQYF	TGCGCCAGCAGAGCCCGGCCGACTCCAGTACTTCACGAGCAGTACTTC	TRBJ2-7	many	-	TRBV23-1
CASSSSGGTGNTIYF	TGTGCCAGCAGCTCGAGCGGGGGCACTGGAAACACCATATATTTT	TRBJ1-3	few	-	TRBV7-9
CASSLAVEETQYF	TGTGCCAGCAGCTTGGCGGTCGAAGAGACCCAGTACTTC	TRBJ2-5	many	-	TRBV5-6
CASRDRGREQYF	TGTGCCAGCAGGGACAGGGGGCGCGAGCAGTACTTC	TRBJ2-7	many	TRBD1	TRBV7-9
CASSSDRGQETQYF	TGTGCCAGCAGTTCGGACAGAGGGCAAGAGACCCAGTACTTC	TRBJ2-5	-	-	TRBV12-3/TRBV12-4
CASSLRNSGANVLTF	TGTGCCAGTAGCCTCAGGAACTCTGGGGCCAACGTCCTGACTTTC	TRBJ2-6	many	-	TRBV19
CASSHRDRVEEQYF	TGTGCCAGCAGCCACCGGGACAGGGTGGAAGAGCAGTACTTC	TRBJ2-7	many	TRBD1	TRBV7-9
CASSQVESSYNEQFF	TGCGCCAGCAGCCAAGTAGAAAGCTCCTACAATGAGCAGTTCTTC	TRBJ2-1	few	-	TRBV4-1
CASSELGSTDTQYF	TGTGCCAGCAGTGAATTGGGGTCGACAGATACGCAGTATTTT	TRBJ2-3	few	-	TRBV25-1
CASSTHSGTGDGYTF	TGTGCCAGCAGCACTCACTCCGGGACAGGGGACGGCTACACCTTC	TRBJ1-2	-	TRBD1	TRBV7-9
CASSQELLGTGGNGYTF	TGTGCCAGCAGCCAAGAACTCCTGGGGACAGGGGGCAACGGCTACACCTTC	TRBJ1-2	many	TRBD1	TRBV14
CASSTASGLNQPQHF	TGTGCCAGCAGTACGGCATCAGGGCTCAATCAGCCCCAGCATTTT	TRBJ1-5	many	-	TRBV12-3/TRBV12-4
CASNYSGAASAQYF	TGTGCCAGCAATTATAGCGGGGCGGCCTCGGCCCAGTACTTC	TRBJ2-5	-	TRBD2	TRBV12-3/TRBV12-4
CAWSAGLEQYF	TGCGCCTGGAGTGCCGGTTTGGAGCAGTACTTC	TRBJ2-7	-	-	TRBV30